The rows below give T cell receptor beta chains drawn from one sample of a study of tumor-infiltrating lymphocytes in primary liver carcinoma. TCRdb analysed the multiplex PCR reads with MiXCR anew, one entry per CDR3 protein. The sample carries approximately 330,000 distinct CDR3 sequences, 65% recorded once. The specimen was peripheral blood. The source is a man aged 35 to 55 with primary liver carcinoma and hepatitis B virus infection. The CDR3 runs from the conserved cysteine through the conserved F or W. The order of the fields is V gene, clone size, J gene, D gene, CDR3 DNA, CDR3 protein. The D gene is left open where the match is weak. Clone size is given for some rows only: seen once, a few or many times, or a class if the clone is expanded.

v_call: TRBV11-2; clone_size: .; j_call: TRBJ2-5; d_call: .; cdr3_nt: TGTGCCAGCAGTATCCTCCAAGAGACCCAGTACTTC; cdr3_aa: CASSILQETQYF
v_call: TRBV11-2; clone_size: .; j_call: TRBJ2-2; d_call: .; cdr3_nt: TGTGCCAGCAGCTTTGATCCTCGTGACGTGGCAAAGCTGTTTTTT; cdr3_aa: CASSFDPRDVAKLFF
v_call: TRBV24-1; clone_size: .; j_call: TRBJ2-7; d_call: .; cdr3_nt: TGTGCCACCAGTGATCTGGGTTACGAGCAGTACTTC; cdr3_aa: CATSDLGYEQYF
v_call: TRBV12-3/TRBV12-4; clone_size: .; j_call: TRBJ2-3; d_call: .; cdr3_nt: TGTGCCAGCAGTTCGCCCAATATCGAAACTAGCACAGATACGCAGTATTTT; cdr3_aa: CASSSPNIETSTDTQYF
v_call: TRBV11-2; clone_size: .; j_call: TRBJ1-1; d_call: .; cdr3_nt: TGTGACAGCAGCTTAGATGGCGCTACCGAAGCTTTATTT; cdr3_aa: CDSSLDGATEALF
v_call: TRBV5-1; clone_size: .; j_call: TRBJ2-5; d_call: TRBD1; cdr3_nt: TGCGCCAGCAGCTTACGACAGGGTAATTCGGAGACCCAGTACTTC; cdr3_aa: CASSLRQGNSETQYF
v_call: TRBV6-1; clone_size: .; j_call: TRBJ2-3; d_call: TRBD2; cdr3_nt: TGTGCCAGCAGTTCCAGACTAGCGGGGGACACAGATACGCAGTATTTT; cdr3_aa: CASSSRLAGDTDTQYF
v_call: TRBV29-1; clone_size: .; j_call: TRBJ2-3; d_call: .; cdr3_nt: TGCAACGTTGCCCCTTCCACAGATACGCAGTATTTT; cdr3_aa: CNVAPSTDTQYF
v_call: TRBV4-1; clone_size: many; j_call: TRBJ2-3; d_call: .; cdr3_nt: TGCGCCAGCAGCCAAGGCGCCTCTTTGCGCACAGATACGCAGTATTTT; cdr3_aa: CASSQGASLRTDTQYF
v_call: TRBV11-2; clone_size: .; j_call: TRBJ2-1; d_call: .; cdr3_nt: TGTGTCAGCAGTTTCCGACCCCGTAACAATGAGCAGTTCTTC; cdr3_aa: CVSSFRPRNNEQFF
v_call: TRBV11-2; clone_size: .; j_call: TRBJ2-2; d_call: TRBD1; cdr3_nt: TGTGCCAGGAGCTCAACAGGGGGGTCCACCGGGGAGCCGTTTTTT; cdr3_aa: CARSSTGGSTGEPFF
v_call: TRBV4-1; clone_size: .; j_call: TRBJ2-2; d_call: .; cdr3_nt: TGCGCCAGCAGCCCAGGACAAGGCTCGAACACCGGGGAGTTGTTTTTT; cdr3_aa: CASSPGQGSNTGELFF
v_call: TRBV28; clone_size: few; j_call: TRBJ1-3; d_call: .; cdr3_nt: TGTGCCAGCAGTCTCAGGGGTGGAAACACCATATATTTT; cdr3_aa: CASSLRGGNTIYF
v_call: TRBV11-2; clone_size: .; j_call: TRBJ2-7; d_call: .; cdr3_nt: TGTGCCAGCAGTCGGACATGGGTGTATGAGCAGTACTTC; cdr3_aa: CASSRTWVYEQYF
v_call: TRBV4-1; clone_size: .; j_call: TRBJ2-5; d_call: .; cdr3_nt: TGCGCCAGCAGCCTTTCGGGACATTTCGGGGAGACCCAATACTTC; cdr3_aa: CASSLSGHFGETQYF
v_call: TRBV6-4; clone_size: once; j_call: TRBJ2-1; d_call: .; cdr3_nt: TGTGCCAGCAGTGAAGTGTCAAAGTCCAATGAGCAGTTCTTC; cdr3_aa: CASSEVSKSNEQFF
v_call: TRBV5-1; clone_size: .; j_call: TRBJ2-5; d_call: .; cdr3_nt: TGCGCCAGCAGCAGTGGACCGAGCCAAGAGGCCCAGTACTTC; cdr3_aa: CASSSGPSQEAQYF
v_call: TRBV11-2; clone_size: .; j_call: TRBJ1-4; d_call: .; cdr3_nt: TGTGCCAGGAGCTTAAAGAGGGGTGGAGAAAAACTGTTTTTT; cdr3_aa: CARSLKRGGEKLFF
v_call: TRBV27; clone_size: .; j_call: TRBJ2-2; d_call: .; cdr3_nt: TGTGCCAGCATGCGGTCGGGGGTGCTCACCGGGGAGTTGTTTTTT; cdr3_aa: CASMRSGVLTGELFF
v_call: TRBV10-2; clone_size: .; j_call: TRBJ2-5; d_call: TRBD1; cdr3_nt: TGCGCCATCAGCAGGGACAGTTTGAAAGAGACCCAGTACTTC; cdr3_aa: CAISRDSLKETQYF
v_call: TRBV30; clone_size: .; j_call: TRBJ2-2; d_call: .; cdr3_nt: TGTGCCTGGAGTGTACTGGGAACCGGGGAGCTGTTTTTT; cdr3_aa: CAWSVLGTGELFF
v_call: TRBV6-6; clone_size: .; j_call: TRBJ2-7; d_call: TRBD1; cdr3_nt: TGTGCCAGCAGTTACGGCAGACAGGGGAGAACCTACGAGCAGTACTTC; cdr3_aa: CASSYGRQGRTYEQYF
v_call: TRBV6-5; clone_size: many; j_call: TRBJ2-5; d_call: .; cdr3_nt: TGTGCCAGCAGTTACTCAGCCAGGGCTGAGACCCAGTACTTC; cdr3_aa: CASSYSARAETQYF
v_call: TRBV6-2/TRBV6-3; clone_size: many; j_call: TRBJ2-6; d_call: TRBD1; cdr3_nt: TGTGCCAGCAGTTATCAAGGACAGGGCTACTCTGGGGCCAACGTCCTGACTTTC; cdr3_aa: CASSYQGQGYSGANVLTF
v_call: TRBV29-1; clone_size: many; j_call: TRBJ2-2; d_call: TRBD2; cdr3_nt: TGCAGCGCAAGAATAGCGGGACCTACCGGGGAGCTGTTTTTT; cdr3_aa: CSARIAGPTGELFF
v_call: TRBV11-2; clone_size: .; j_call: TRBJ2-1; d_call: .; cdr3_nt: TGTACCAGCAGCTTAGCTTACGAGCAGTTCTTC; cdr3_aa: CTSSLAYEQFF
v_call: TRBV29-1; clone_size: .; j_call: TRBJ1-1; d_call: .; cdr3_nt: TGCAGCGTTTGGTACTGGGTGGAAGTTGAAGCTTTCTTT; cdr3_aa: CSVWYWVEVEAFF
v_call: TRBV29-1; clone_size: .; j_call: TRBJ2-5; d_call: .; cdr3_nt: TGCAGCGTATGGGCTAGGAGCCAAGAGACCCAGTACTTC; cdr3_aa: CSVWARSQETQYF
v_call: TRBV10-3; clone_size: once; j_call: TRBJ1-3; d_call: .; cdr3_nt: TGTGCCATCGGGATCGGTGAGGTGACAGGAAACACCATATATTTT; cdr3_aa: CAIGIGEVTGNTIYF
v_call: TRBV11-2; clone_size: once; j_call: TRBJ2-7; d_call: TRBD2; cdr3_nt: TGTACCAGCACCCTACTCGGATTAGCGGGATTTGGACAGTACTTC; cdr3_aa: CTSTLLGLAGFGQYF
v_call: TRBV30; clone_size: .; j_call: TRBJ1-1; d_call: .; cdr3_nt: TGTGCCTGGGGTGGACAGTTGGACACTGAAGCTTTCTTT; cdr3_aa: CAWGGQLDTEAFF
v_call: TRBV5-4; clone_size: few; j_call: TRBJ1-2; d_call: TRBD1; cdr3_nt: TGTGCCAGCAGTCCCGGACAGGAGATCTATGGCTACACCTTC; cdr3_aa: CASSPGQEIYGYTF
v_call: TRBV4-1; clone_size: .; j_call: TRBJ2-5; d_call: TRBD2; cdr3_nt: TGCGCCAGCAGCCAAGGGACTAGCGGGAGGGGGATCCAAGAGACCCAGTACTTC; cdr3_aa: CASSQGTSGRGIQETQYF
v_call: TRBV28; clone_size: .; j_call: TRBJ2-3; d_call: .; cdr3_nt: TGTGCCTGCAGTTTTAGGAGTTACACAGATACGCAGTATTTT; cdr3_aa: CACSFRSYTDTQYF
v_call: TRBV11-2; clone_size: once; j_call: TRBJ2-7; d_call: TRBD2; cdr3_nt: TGTGTCAGCAGCTTAGGGGTCGGGAGGAATCCTATCGAGCAGTACTTC; cdr3_aa: CVSSLGVGRNPIEQYF
v_call: TRBV5-1; clone_size: .; j_call: TRBJ2-5; d_call: .; cdr3_nt: TGCGCCAGCGGCCTCAACAAAGAGACCCAGTACTTC; cdr3_aa: CASGLNKETQYF
v_call: TRBV6-5; clone_size: .; j_call: TRBJ2-7; d_call: TRBD2; cdr3_nt: TGTGCCAGCAGCGCGGAAGGTGCGGGAGTTCACGAGCAGTACTTC; cdr3_aa: CASSAEGAGVHEQYF
v_call: TRBV12-3/TRBV12-4; clone_size: few; j_call: TRBJ2-5; d_call: .; cdr3_nt: TGTGCCAGCGGGGCGGCGGGGCAAGAGACCCAGTACTTC; cdr3_aa: CASGAAGQETQYF
v_call: TRBV4-2; clone_size: many; j_call: TRBJ2-7; d_call: TRBD1; cdr3_nt: TGTGCCAGCAGCCCCTCCGGGACAGGGTCCGTCGAGCAGTACTTC; cdr3_aa: CASSPSGTGSVEQYF
v_call: TRBV5-1; clone_size: .; j_call: TRBJ2-7; d_call: TRBD1; cdr3_nt: TGCGCCAGCAGCCACGGGACAGGGGTCGGCGAGCAGTACTTC; cdr3_aa: CASSHGTGVGEQYF
v_call: TRBV11-2; clone_size: .; j_call: TRBJ2-5; d_call: .; cdr3_nt: TGTGCCAGCAGCTTAGGGGGGGGCAGGTCCCAATACTTC; cdr3_aa: CASSLGGGRSQYF
v_call: TRBV6-5; clone_size: .; j_call: TRBJ1-4; d_call: .; cdr3_nt: TGTGCCAGCAGTTACGGAGGGTTCTCTAATGAAAAACTGTTTTTT; cdr3_aa: CASSYGGFSNEKLFF
v_call: TRBV6-2/TRBV6-3; clone_size: many; j_call: TRBJ2-1; d_call: .; cdr3_nt: TGTGCCGCCGGGGGAATGGGTGAGCAGTTCTTC; cdr3_aa: CAAGGMGEQFF
v_call: TRBV6-1; clone_size: many; j_call: TRBJ2-1; d_call: TRBD1; cdr3_nt: TGTGCCAGCGGAGAGACAGGGTGGGGGAATGAGCAGTTCTTC; cdr3_aa: CASGETGWGNEQFF
v_call: TRBV29-1; clone_size: many; j_call: TRBJ2-2; d_call: .; cdr3_nt: TGCAGCGTTGAAGGACAGACGAACACCGGGGAGCTGTTTTTT; cdr3_aa: CSVEGQTNTGELFF
v_call: TRBV4-3; clone_size: .; j_call: TRBJ2-1; d_call: TRBD2; cdr3_nt: TGCGCCAGCAGCCAAGGAGCGGGAGATGGTGAGCAGTTCTTC; cdr3_aa: CASSQGAGDGEQFF